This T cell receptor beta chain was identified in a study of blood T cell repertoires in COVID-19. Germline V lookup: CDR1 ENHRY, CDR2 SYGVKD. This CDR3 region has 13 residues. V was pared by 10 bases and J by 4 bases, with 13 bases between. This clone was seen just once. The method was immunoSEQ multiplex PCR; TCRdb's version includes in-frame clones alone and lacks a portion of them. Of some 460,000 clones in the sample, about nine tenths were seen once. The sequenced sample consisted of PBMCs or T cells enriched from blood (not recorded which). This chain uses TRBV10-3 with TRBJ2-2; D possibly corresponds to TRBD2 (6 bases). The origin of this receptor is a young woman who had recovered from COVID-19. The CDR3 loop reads CANRLEVTGELFF. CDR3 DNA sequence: TGTGCCAACAGACTAGAAGTCACCGGGGAGCTGTTTTTT.